This section outlines one TCR beta chain sequence together with its context. The antigen remains unidentified. This sample stems from a study of cytomegalovirus exposure and HLA in healthy donors. With 10 bases clipped from V and 6 bases from J, the junction kept 6 bases outside the gene matches. The V gene's germline CDR1 is LNHDA and CDR2 SQIVND (reference sequence). The CDR3 sequence is 13 residues long. Regarding donors, all were healthy bone marrow donors. PCR primers comprised 60 Vbeta and 13 Jbeta primers. The protocol was immunoSEQ multiplex PCR, while the TCRdb copy is restricted to in-frame clones and leaves out a portion. The table shows more than 120,000 clones, with under 90% occurring only once. General study results and limits: Later analysis suggested links between common viral pathogens and several top significant clusters.

Sequencing used PBMCs. This clonotype was sampled from a male donor in good health and CMV-seronegative. The chain combines TRBV19 with TRBJ2-3; 11 nucleotides agree with TRBD2. The CDR3 protein is CATRGLADDTQYF. CDR3 sequence (DNA): TGTGCCACCAGGGGACTAGCGGATGATACGCAGTATTTT. Full variable domain (rest looked up from reference TRBV19 and TRBJ2-3): DGGITQSPKYLFRKEGQNVTLSCEQNLNHDAMYWYRQDPGQGLRLIYYSQIVNDFQKGDIAEGYSVSREKKESFPLTVTSAQKNPTAFYLCATRGLADDTQYFGPGTRLTVL.